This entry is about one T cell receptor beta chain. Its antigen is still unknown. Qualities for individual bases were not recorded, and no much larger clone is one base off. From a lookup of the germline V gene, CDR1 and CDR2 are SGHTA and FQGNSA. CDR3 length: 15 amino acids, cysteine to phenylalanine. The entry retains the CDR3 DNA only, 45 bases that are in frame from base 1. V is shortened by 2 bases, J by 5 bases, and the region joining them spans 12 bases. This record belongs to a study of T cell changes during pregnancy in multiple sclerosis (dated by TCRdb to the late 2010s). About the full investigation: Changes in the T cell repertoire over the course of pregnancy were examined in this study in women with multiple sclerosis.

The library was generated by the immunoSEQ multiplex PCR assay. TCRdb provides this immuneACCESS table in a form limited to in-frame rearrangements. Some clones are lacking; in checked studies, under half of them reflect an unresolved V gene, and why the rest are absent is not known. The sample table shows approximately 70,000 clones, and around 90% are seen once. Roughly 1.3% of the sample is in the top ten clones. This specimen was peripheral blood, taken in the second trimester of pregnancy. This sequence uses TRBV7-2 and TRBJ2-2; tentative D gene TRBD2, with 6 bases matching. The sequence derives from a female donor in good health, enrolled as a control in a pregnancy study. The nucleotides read TGTGCCAGCAGCTTAAGCCGGGGAGGTACCGGGGAGCTGTTTTTT. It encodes CASSLSRGGTGELFF.